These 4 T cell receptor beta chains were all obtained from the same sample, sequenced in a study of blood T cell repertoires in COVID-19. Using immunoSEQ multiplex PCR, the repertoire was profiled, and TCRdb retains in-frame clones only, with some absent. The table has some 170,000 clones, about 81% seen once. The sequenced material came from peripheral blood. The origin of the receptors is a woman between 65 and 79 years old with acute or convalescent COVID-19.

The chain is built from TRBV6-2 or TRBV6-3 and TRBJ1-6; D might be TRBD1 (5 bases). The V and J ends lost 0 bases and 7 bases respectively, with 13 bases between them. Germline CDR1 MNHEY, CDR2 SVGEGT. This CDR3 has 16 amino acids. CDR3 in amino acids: CASSYSRTGGNSPLHF. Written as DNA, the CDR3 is TGTGCCAGCAGTTACTCGAGAACAGGAGGGAATTCACCCCTCCACTTT.

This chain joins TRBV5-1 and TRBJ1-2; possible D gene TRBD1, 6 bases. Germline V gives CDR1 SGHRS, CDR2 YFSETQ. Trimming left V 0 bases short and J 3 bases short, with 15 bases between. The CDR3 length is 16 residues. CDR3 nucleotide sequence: TGCGCCAGCAGCTTGGATAATCGGGGGGCGGACTATGGCTACACCTTC. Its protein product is CASSLDNRGADYGYTF.

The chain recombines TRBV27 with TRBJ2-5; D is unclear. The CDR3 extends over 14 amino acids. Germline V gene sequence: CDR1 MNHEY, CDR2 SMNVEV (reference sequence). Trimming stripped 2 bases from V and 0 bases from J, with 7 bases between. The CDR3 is CASSLTRNQETQYF. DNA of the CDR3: TGTGCCAGCAGTTTAACGAGGAACCAAGAGACCCAGTACTTC.

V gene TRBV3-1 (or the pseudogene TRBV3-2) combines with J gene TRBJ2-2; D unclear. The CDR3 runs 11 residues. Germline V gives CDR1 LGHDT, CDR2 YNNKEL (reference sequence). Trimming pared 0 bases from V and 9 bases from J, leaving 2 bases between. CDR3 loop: CASSQDRELFF. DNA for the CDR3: TGTGCCAGCAGCCAAGATAGGGAGCTGTTTTTT.